One and the same sample provided the 11 T cell receptor beta chains below, sequenced in a study of blood T cell repertoires in COVID-19. Profiling relied on immunoSEQ multiplex PCR, and the TCRdb table lists in-frame clones only, not all of them. The table records under 300,000 clones, about 88% of them present only once. Sequencing input: peripheral blood. The receptors were sampled from a woman in her 40s who had recovered from COVID-19.

The chain joins TRBV4-1 to TRBJ2-2, with D possibly TRBD1 on 6 matching bases. Trimming stripped 4 bases from V and 1 base from J, with 16 bases between. Germline loops: CDR1 MGHRA, CDR2 YSYEKL. The CDR3 is 17 residues long. The CDR3 coding sequence is TGCGCCAGCAGCCTAACTAGATTGGGACAGAACACCGGGGAGCTGTTTTTT. Protein: CASSLTRLGQNTGELFF.

The rearrangement uses TRBV7-9 and TRBJ2-3; 10 nucleotides line up with TRBD1. V trimming: 0 bases; J trimming: 4 bases; junction bases outside the gene matches: 1. Germline V gene data show CDR1 as SEHNR and CDR2 as FQNEAQ (reference sequence). CDR3 length: 15 amino acids. CDR3 region: CASSLAGTGADTQYF. As DNA, the CDR3 is TGTGCCAGCAGCTTAGCCGGGACAGGGGCAGATACGCAGTATTTT.

This clone was observed a single time. The DNA for the CDR3 is TGTGCCAGCAGCTTCCAGGGACTACCCTGGGATACGCAGTATTTT. Amino acids: CASSFQGLPWDTQYF. This chain joins TRBV11-2 and TRBJ2-3, with TRBD2 matching over 7 bases. The ends lost 3 bases at V and 6 bases at J; junction bases unmatched: 9. The CDR3 runs to 15 residues. From germline, CDR1 is SGHAT and CDR2 FQNNGV.

The chain has TRBV7-8 and TRBJ2-5; D possibly corresponds to TRBD1 (6 bases). Germline V gene data show CDR1 as SGHVS and CDR2 as FQNEAQ. The CDR3 loop spans 15 amino acids. V lost 4 bases to trimming and J lost 4 bases, with 16 bases between them. Here the CDR3 DNA reads TGTGCCAGCAGCTCGCGACAGGCTTTGGGAGAGACCCAGTACTTC. Translation gives CASSSRQALGETQYF.

The chain has TRBV3-1 (or the pseudogene TRBV3-2) and TRBJ2-5; 9 bases line up with TRBD2. After removal of 5 bases from V and 4 bases from J, the junction contained 17 bases not matched to a gene. From germline, CDR1 is LGHDT and CDR2 YNNKEL (reference sequence). This CDR3 spans 18 amino acids. Here the CDR3 DNA reads TGTGCCAGCAGCACCCCGCCCTGGCGGGAGGGCAGCAGAGAGACCCAGTACTTC. Encoded protein: CASSTPPWREGSRETQYF.

V gene TRBV23-1 combines with J gene TRBJ1-3, with D unclear. TRBV23-1 is noted as an ORF with a role that remains uncertain. The CDR3 runs 22 residues. The ends were cut back, 1 base at V and 0 bases at J, with 28 bases in the middle. The CDR3 region is CASSQLPSGGEQRTYSGNTIYF. CDR3 DNA: TGCGCCAGCAGTCAATTGCCTAGCGGCGGGGAACAGCGCACCTACTCTGGAAACACCATATATTTT.

The chain has TRBV19 and TRBJ2-5; a weak D match, TRBD2 (5 bases). CDR1 and CDR2 (germline): LNHDA, SQIVND (reference sequence). Trimming took off 5 bases at V and 5 bases at J, with 18 bases between the two ends. CDR3 size: 15 residues. CDR3 in amino acids: CASSAPRAGGETQYF. The CDR3 coding sequence is TGTGCCAGTAGTGCCCCTAGGGCGGGTGGTGAGACCCAGTACTTC.

Notes on this clone: The junction does not match germline at one end; this may be a read error. The rearrangement links TRBV15 to TRBJ1-2, with D hard to call. Germline values: CDR1 LNHNV, CDR2 YYDKDF (reference sequence). The CDR3 extends over 14 amino acids. DNA of the CDR3: TGTGCCACCAGCGGAGAGCCCGGGGACTATGGCTACACCTTC. Translation: CATSGEPGDYGYTF.

The rearrangement joins TRBV19 to TRBJ2-3, with D possibly being TRBD1 (5 bases). CDR3 size: 15 residues. Trimming took 10 bases from V and 0 from J, leaving 17 bases between them. Germline values: CDR1 LNHDA, CDR2 SQIVND (reference sequence). CDR3 sequence: CATKPTGASTDTQYF. The DNA of the CDR3 is TGTGCCACCAAGCCTACAGGTGCTAGCACAGATACGCAGTATTTT.

On this clone: This sample includes further DNA sequences coding for the same CDR3. The V call is TRBV30, the J call TRBJ1-5, with D perhaps matching TRBD1 (6 bases). Germline V gene sequence: CDR1 GTSNPN, CDR2 SVGIG (reference sequence). V was pared by 1 base and J by 4 bases, with 8 bases between. CDR3 length: 13 residues. In nucleotides, the CDR3 is TGTGCCTGGAGTGCAGGGGCAAATCAGCCCCAGCATTTT. Amino acid sequence: CAWSAGANQPQHF.

The rearrangement uses TRBV28 and TRBJ2-2, with 7 bases aligning to TRBD2. With V trimmed by 7 bases and J by 4 bases, 6 bases remained unmatched. Germline CDR1 is MDHEN and CDR2 is SYDVKM. The CDR3 contains 14 residues. CDR3 in amino acids: CASIRGGGTGELFF. CDR3 nucleotides: TGTGCCAGCATTCGTGGGGGGGGCACCGGGGAGCTGTTTTTT.